Below, 23 T cell receptor beta chains from the same sample are listed, as sequenced in a study of blood T cell repertoires in COVID-19. TCRdb keeps only in-frame clones here, not all; method: immunoSEQ multiplex PCR. The table lists some 80,000 clones, 90% of them singletons. Material: peripheral blood. These receptors all stem from a human donor in a cohort sampled during active COVID-19.

The rearrangement uses TRBV19 and TRBJ2-7, with D perhaps matching TRBD1 (6 bases). The CDR3 runs to 14 residues. The V end lost 6 bases, the J end lost 9 bases, and 21 bases lay between the germline ends. Germline V CDR1 and CDR2: LNHDA, SQIVND (reference sequence). The CDR3 coding sequence is TGTGCCAGTAGCCACAGGGATATCCTACGAGGGCAGTACTTC. It specifies CASSHRDILRGQYF.

The chain carries TRBV3-1 (or the pseudogene TRBV3-2) and TRBJ2-7; 12 bases agree with TRBD2. Germline V lookup: CDR1 LGHDT, CDR2 YNNKEL (reference sequence). V lost 0 bases, J lost 2 bases, and 14 bases stayed unmatched. The length of the CDR3 is 20 residues. The CDR3 spells CASSQDPGLAGGPYAYEQYF. CDR3 nucleotide sequence: TGTGCCAGCAGCCAAGATCCAGGGCTAGCGGGAGGGCCGTACGCCTACGAGCAGTACTTC.

The chain has TRBV4-3 and TRBJ2-5; TRBD2 is a possible D gene (6 bases). Looked up from germline, CDR1 is LGHNA and CDR2 is YSLEER. CDR3 length: 18 residues. Trimming took off 0 bases at V and 2 bases at J, with 19 bases between the two ends. For the CDR3, the DNA is TGCGCCAGCAGCCAAGATCTCTTAGGGACTCCCGATCAAGAGACCCAGTACTTC. This codes for CASSQDLLGTPDQETQYF.

The chain recombines TRBV28 with TRBJ2-7, with 12 bases fitting TRBD2. The trim removed 4 bases at V and 3 bases at J, leaving 7 bases unmatched. Per germline, CDR1 MDHEN and CDR2 SYDVKM. The CDR3 length is 16 residues. The CDR3 DNA is TGTGCCAGCAGTTCGCCGCGACTAGCGGGAGACTACGAGCAGTACTTC. This codes for CASSSPRLAGDYEQYF.

The chain combines TRBV9 with TRBJ2-1; D perhaps matches TRBD1 (5 bases). Germline values: CDR1 SGDLS, CDR2 YYNGEE. Trimming took 0 bases from V and 7 from J, leaving 8 bases between them. This CDR3 is built from 13 residues. The CDR3 bases are TGTGCCAGCAGCGTAGGAGGACAAAATGAGCAGTTCTTC. This codes for CASSVGGQNEQFF.

The chain recombines TRBV3-1 (or the pseudogene TRBV3-2) with TRBJ1-4; no clear D. Judging by the DNA end, TRBJ2-2 fits better; the J call may be wrong. From germline, CDR1 is LGHDT and CDR2 YNNKEL (reference sequence). The CDR3 extends over 13 amino acids. CDR3 coding DNA: TGTGCCAGCAGCCAAGATATGAAGGGGGAGCTGTTTTTT. It encodes CASSQDMKGELFF.

CDR3 DNA sequence: TGTGCCAGCAGTACCTGGACAGGGAGGAACACTGAAGCTTTCTTT. Protein product: CASSTWTGRNTEAFF. V is TRBV6-2 or TRBV6-3 and J is TRBJ1-1; TRBD1 agrees at 8 bases. V gave up 5 bases and J gave up 1 base; unmatched junction bases: 6. Germline-derived CDR1 and CDR2 are MNHEY and SVGEGT. This CDR3 comprises 15 residues.

The chain joins TRBV5-1 to TRBJ2-5; 9 nucleotides line up with TRBD1. With 4 bases clipped from V and 7 bases from J, the junction kept 5 bases outside the gene matches. The germline CDR1 and CDR2 sequences are SGHRS and YFSETQ. The CDR3 has 13 amino acids. CDR3 residues: CASSPGQGGTQYF. The CDR3 nucleotides read TGCGCCAGCAGCCCGGGACAGGGAGGGACCCAGTACTTC.

The chain is built from TRBV4-3 and TRBJ2-3; a possible D gene is TRBD1 (5 bases). The CDR3 consists of 15 residues. Trimming cost V 0 bases and J 4 bases, with 11 bases left between them. CDR1 LGHNA and CDR2 YSLEER come from the germline V gene. The CDR3 sequence: CASSQDFQGSDTQYF. CDR3 DNA sequence: TGCGCCAGCAGCCAAGATTTTCAGGGATCAGATACGCAGTATTTT.

The chain joins TRBV19 to TRBJ1-4, with TRBD1 as a possible D gene (5 bases). V lost 11 bases, J lost 3 bases, and 10 bases lay in between. In germline, CDR1 is LNHDA, CDR2 SQIVND (reference sequence). The CDR3 length is 12 residues. The DNA of the CDR3 is TGTGCCGGCGGGACGGCTAATGAAAAACTGTTTTTT. Protein sequence: CAGGTANEKLFF. The full variable domain, in which reference TRBV19 and TRBJ1-4 provide the parts outside the CDR3, is DGGITQSPKYLFRKEGQNVTLSCEQNLNHDAMYWYRQDPGQGLRLIYYSQIVNDFQKGDIAEGYSVSREKKESFPLTVTSAQKNPTAFYLCAGGTANEKLFFGSGTQLSVL.

This chain connects TRBV2 to TRBJ2-5; 7 bases match TRBD2. The CDR3 is made up of 15 amino acids. CDR1 and CDR2 (germline): SNHLY, FYNNEI. V shed 8 bases and J 2 bases; nucleotides not matched to a gene: 11. This chain's CDR3 is CASQEGGSKQETQYF. The CDR3 region has the DNA TGTGCCAGCCAAGAGGGCGGGAGTAAACAAGAGACCCAGTACTTC.

The chain uses TRBV9 and TRBJ2-3, with 7 bases lining up with TRBD2. With 3 bases clipped from V and 0 bases from J, the junction kept 4 bases outside the gene matches. CDR3 length equals 15 residues. Germline V gene lookup returns CDR1 SGDLS and CDR2 YYNGEE. CDR3 sequence reads: CASSERAGSTDTQYF. In DNA form, the CDR3 reads TGTGCCAGCAGCGAAAGAGCGGGGAGCACAGATACGCAGTATTTT.

This sequence joins TRBV3-1 (or the pseudogene TRBV3-2) and TRBJ2-5; 16 bases are shared with TRBD2. This CDR3 comprises 14 residues. In germline, CDR1 is LGHDT, CDR2 YNNKEL (reference sequence). V lost 5 bases and J lost 7; bases outside the gene matches: 1. Here the CDR3 reads CASSGTSGGATQYF. CDR3 bases: TGTGCCAGCAGCGGGACTAGCGGGGGGGCGACCCAGTACTTC.

This clone was found once. The V gene is TRBV21-1, the J gene TRBJ2-3; TRBD2 reflects the table's D call only, with no check against the DNA. TRBV21-1 is deemed a pseudogene. The CDR3 is 17 residues long. CDR3 residues: CASSKVKGLMGPDTQYF. The CDR3 bases are TGTGCCAGCAGCAAAGTTAAGGGACTGATGGGTCCAGATACGCAGTATTTT.

This chain links TRBV19 with TRBJ2-7; D is possibly TRBD1 (5 bases). Deletions cut 4 bases from V and 2 bases from J, with 12 bases between. The germline V gene has CDR1 LNHDA and CDR2 SQIVND (reference sequence). CDR3 length: 14 residues. In DNA form, the CDR3 reads TGTGCCAGTAGTAACAGGAACCCCCCCTACGAGCAGTACTTC. Amino acids: CASSNRNPPYEQYF.

This clone appeared a single time. This chain joins TRBV4-1 and TRBJ2-7; possibly TRBD1 for D (6 bases). Trimming cost V 1 base and J 1 base, with 11 bases left between them. In germline, CDR1 is MGHRA, CDR2 YSYEKL. The CDR3 sequence is 15 residues long. In DNA, the CDR3 is TGCGCCAGCAGCCAAGTCGGGACAAATTCCTACGAGCAGTACTTC. Protein product: CASSQVGTNSYEQYF.

This chain connects TRBV11-2 to TRBJ2-2; no reliable D call. CDR3 length: 13 residues. The V end lost 1 base, the J end lost 5 bases, and 5 bases lay between the germline ends. The germline V gene encodes CDR1 SGHAT and CDR2 FQNNGV. The CDR3 coding sequence is TGTGCCAGCAGCTTAGGGCAGACCGGGGAGCTGTTTTTT. This translates into CASSLGQTGELFF.

This rearrangement joins TRBV2 to TRBJ2-3; D is ambiguous. V lost 6 bases to trimming and J lost 4 bases, with 14 bases between them. The CDR3 extends over 14 amino acids. Germline values: CDR1 SNHLY, CDR2 FYNNEI. The DNA of the CDR3 is TGTGCCAGCAGGGGTACGGCGGCCCCAGATACGCAGTATTTT. This translates into CASRGTAAPDTQYF.

The chain carries TRBV6-2 or TRBV6-3 and TRBJ2-1; 9 nucleotides match TRBD2. CDR1 is MNHEY and CDR2 is SVGEGT in the germline V gene. V lost 5 bases and J lost 0; bases outside the gene matches: 2. The length of the CDR3 is 15 residues. The CDR3 DNA follows: TGTGCCAGCAGTCAGACTAGCGGCTCCTACAATGAGCAGTTCTTC. Translation: CASSQTSGSYNEQFF.

The J gene is TRBJ1-5, the V gene TRBV3-1 (or the pseudogene TRBV3-2), with 7 bases aligning to TRBD1. This CDR3 is built from 16 residues. Trimming cost V 1 base and J 4 bases; bases outside gene matches: 7. The germline CDR1 and CDR2 sequences are LGHDT and YNNKEL (reference sequence). In DNA, the CDR3 is TGTGCCAGCAGCCAAGTTCCAGGGGGTCTGAATCAGCCCCAGCATTTT. Encoded protein: CASSQVPGGLNQPQHF.

The V gene is TRBV7-3, the J gene TRBJ2-1; D perhaps matches TRBD2 (5 bases). V was pared by 4 bases and J by 7 bases, with 17 bases between. Germline CDR1 is SGHTA and CDR2 is FQGTGA. There are 15 residues in the CDR3. The CDR3 loop reads CASSYRPGRVNEQFF. Here the CDR3 DNA reads TGTGCCAGCAGCTACAGACCCGGGCGGGTGAATGAGCAGTTCTTC.

This clone was counted a single time. The CDR3 coding sequence is TGTGCCAGCAGCGCAAGGGAAGCTCGGGATCGGTTGGCAGATACGCAGTATTTT. Its protein product is CASSAREARDRLADTQYF. The J gene is TRBJ2-3, the V gene TRBV9; D possibly corresponds to TRBD2 (5 bases). Trimming took off 3 bases at V and 4 bases at J, with 24 bases between the two ends. CDR3 length: 18 amino acids. Germline V gene lookup returns CDR1 SGDLS and CDR2 YYNGEE.

The CDR3 protein is CASSPTGGQQPQHF. CDR3 DNA sequence: TGTGCCAGCAGCCCAACAGGGGGCCAACAGCCCCAGCATTTT. The chain combines TRBV7-2 with TRBJ1-5, with TRBD1 matching over 9 bases. Looked up from germline, CDR1 is SGHTA and CDR2 is FQGNSA. This CDR3 is 14 amino acids long. The ends lost 5 bases at V and 7 bases at J; junction bases unmatched: 6.